This TCR beta chain was captured in a study of blood T cell repertoires in COVID-19 (TCRdb year 2020). As for the study more broadly: Collaborator samples came from the United States, Italy and Spain and covered acute and convalescent phases of COVID-19. The material from the prospective study consisted of cDNA or gDNA derived from T cells, B-cell-depleted T cells, or PBMCs. The dataset comprised deeply sampled blood TCRbeta repertoires from subjects exposed to, actively infected with, or recovered from COVID-19. The repertoires were released in a freely available public database intended as a resource for research on the immune response to SARS-CoV-2. The samples were drawn from the first 160 participants of the ongoing ImmuneRACE study and from 1,254 subjects provided by 6 global collaborators. The sample metadata nearly always contained a de-identified subject ID, COVID-19 status, age in years and sex. HLA class I and class II types, where available, came from metadata supplied by the sample provider rather than from assay-based typing.

TCRbeta CDR3 regions were amplified from genomic DNA by means of the immunoSEQ Assay, a bias-controlled multiplex PCR. The study's own analysis went as follows. Within the assay, amplification of reference gene primers was used to estimate how many nucleated cells each sample contained. To quantify the absolute abundance of each unique TCRbeta CDR3 rearrangement, sequence reads were collapsed and filtered. For each sample, productive Simpson clonality was calculated as the square root of Simpson's diversity index over productive rearrangements. TCRdb stores this immuneACCESS table with in-frame sequences only. Part of the clones is absent; in the studies checked, under half of the shortfall reflects unresolved V genes, and no reason is known for the rest. V, J and clone size were drawn from that table, and D and trimming were deduced from the DNA. The sample has a few hundred thousand clones on record, more than 75% of them singletons. The ten largest make up around 2.7% of the sample.

A single count supports this clone. Its target antigen remains unknown. Per-nucleotide qualities are absent, and no much larger clonotype sits a single base away. V loses 4 bases, J loses 2 bases, and the germline ends lie 12 bases apart. Looking up the germline V gene yields CDR1 SGHRS and CDR2 YFSETQ. The CDR3, cysteine through phenylalanine, is 14 amino acids long. The entry retains the CDR3 DNA only, 42 bases that are in frame from base 1. The full study reports these points: How much clinical and demographic metadata was included differed by source and by participant, and the metadata was provided uncurated.

The collaborating institutions used their own protocols to collect whole blood in K2EDTA tubes. For TCRbeta analysis, collaborators shipped samples in one of three forms: frozen whole blood, isolated PBMCs, or DNA extracted from either of those sample types. The chain links TRBV5-1 with TRBJ1-1; no D gene can be assigned with confidence. The sequenced material came from peripheral blood. The source of this sequence is a man aged 55 to 69 with acute or convalescent COVID-19. The CDR3: CASSSQAHNTEAFF. Read as DNA, the sequence is TGCGCCAGCAGCAGTCAGGCTCATAACACTGAAGCTTTCTTT.